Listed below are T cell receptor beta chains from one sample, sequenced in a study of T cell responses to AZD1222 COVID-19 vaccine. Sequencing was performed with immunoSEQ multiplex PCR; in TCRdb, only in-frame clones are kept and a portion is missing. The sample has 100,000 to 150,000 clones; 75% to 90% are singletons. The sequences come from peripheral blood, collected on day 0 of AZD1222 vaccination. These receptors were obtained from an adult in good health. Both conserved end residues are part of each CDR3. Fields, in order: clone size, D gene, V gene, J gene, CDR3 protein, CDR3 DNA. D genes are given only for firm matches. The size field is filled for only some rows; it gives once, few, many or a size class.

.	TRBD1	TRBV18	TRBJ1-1	CASSATLPGQGAEAFF	TGTGCCAGCTCAGCAACTTTACCGGGACAGGGCGCTGAAGCTTTCTTT
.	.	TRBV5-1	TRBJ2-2	CASSSTQGGGTGELFF	TGCGCCAGCAGCTCGACTCAGGGAGGTGGTACCGGGGAGCTGTTTTTT
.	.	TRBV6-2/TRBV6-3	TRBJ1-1	CASSYWSQGNTEAFF	TGTGCCAGCAGTTATTGGTCACAGGGAAACACTGAAGCTTTCTTT
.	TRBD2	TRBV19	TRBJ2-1	CASSFRTATSGRSSYNEQFF	TGTGCCAGTAGCTTCAGAACCGCGACTAGCGGGCGGAGCTCCTACAATGAGCAGTTCTTC
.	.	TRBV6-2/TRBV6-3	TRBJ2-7	CASSLHYEQYF	TGTGCCAGCAGTTTGCATTACGAGCAGTACTTC
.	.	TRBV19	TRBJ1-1	CASSMAGSNTEAFF	TGTGCCAGTAGTATGGCAGGATCGAACACTGAAGCTTTCTTT
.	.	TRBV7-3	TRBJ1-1	CASSLISGAEAFF	TGTGCCAGCAGCTTAATTTCTGGGGCTGAAGCTTTCTTT
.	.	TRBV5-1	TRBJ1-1	CASSLGWATTRTEAFF	TGCGCCAGCAGCTTGGGGTGGGCCACCACTCGGACTGAAGCTTTCTTT
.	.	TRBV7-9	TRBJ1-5	CASSLEGSQPQHF	TGTGCCAGCAGCTTGGAGGGGAGTCAGCCCCAGCATTTT
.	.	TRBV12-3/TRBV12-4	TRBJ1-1	CASSLSGLTEAFF	TGTGCCAGCAGTTTGAGCGGGTTAACTGAAGCTTTCTTT
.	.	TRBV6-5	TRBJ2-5	CASSYSGTKTSETQYF	TGTGCCAGCAGTTACTCTGGAACTAAAACCTCGGAGACCCAGTACTTC
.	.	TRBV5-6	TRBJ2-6	CASSRQASGANVLTF	TGTGCCAGCAGCCGACAAGCCTCTGGGGCCAACGTCCTGACTTTC
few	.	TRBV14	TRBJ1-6	CASSQVHGTQLHF	TGTGCCAGCAGCCAAGTTCATGGGACACAACTCCACTTT
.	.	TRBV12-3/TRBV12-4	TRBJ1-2	CASTQFTNYGYTF	TGTGCCTCCACCCAGTTCACTAACTATGGCTACACCTTC
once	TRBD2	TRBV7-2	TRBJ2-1	CASSPSSGGYNEQFF	TGTGCCAGCAGCCCTTCGAGCGGGGGATACAATGAGCAGTTCTTC
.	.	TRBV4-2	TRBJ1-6	CASSLIRDNNSPLHF	TGTGCCAGCAGCCTCATCCGGGACAATAATTCACCCCTCCACTTT
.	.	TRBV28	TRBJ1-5	CASSLTARGAQHF	TGTGCCAGCAGTTTGACGGCCAGAGGGGCCCAGCATTTT
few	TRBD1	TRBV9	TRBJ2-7	CASSNRGEQYF	TGTGCCAGCAGCAACAGGGGCGAGCAGTACTTC
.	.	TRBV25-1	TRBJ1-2	CASSDLTGPRYGYTF	TGTGCCAGCAGTGATCTAACCGGGCCCCGCTATGGCTACACCTTC
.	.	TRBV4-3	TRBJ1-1	CASSQENIGTGGTEAFF	TGCGCCAGCAGCCAAGAAAATATCGGTACTGGAGGGACTGAAGCTTTCTTT
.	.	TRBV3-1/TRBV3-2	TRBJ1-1	CASSHGTDFTEAFF	TGTGCCAGCAGCCACGGTACAGACTTTACTGAAGCTTTCTTT
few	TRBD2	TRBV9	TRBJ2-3	CASSVAGTSGADTQYF	TGTGCCAGCAGCGTAGCTGGGACTAGCGGCGCAGATACGCAGTATTTT
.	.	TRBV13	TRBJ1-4	CASSLFSVTNEKLFF	TGTGCCAGCAGCTTATTTTCGGTCACTAATGAAAAACTGTTTTTT
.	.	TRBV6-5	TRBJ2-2	CATAWEPRGGELFF	TGTGCCACCGCCTGGGAACCAAGGGGCGGGGAGCTGTTTTTT
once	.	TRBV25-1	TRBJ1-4	CASSVFGGSTEKLFF	TGTGCCAGCAGTGTTTTTGGGGGCTCGACTGAAAAACTGTTTTTT
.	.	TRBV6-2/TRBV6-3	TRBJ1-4	CASSSLGGIAEKLFF	TGTGCCAGCAGTTCCCTGGGAGGTATAGCCGAAAAACTGTTTTTT
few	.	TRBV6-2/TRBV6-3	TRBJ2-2	CASSYSDREVTGELFF	TGTGCCAGCAGTTACTCAGACAGGGAGGTCACCGGGGAGCTGTTTTTT
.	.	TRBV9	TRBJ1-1	CASSVSVGNTEAFF	TGTGCCAGCAGCGTGAGTGTCGGAAACACTGAAGCTTTCTTT
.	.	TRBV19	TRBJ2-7	CASSIKDGPYEQYF	TGTGCCAGTAGTATTAAGGACGGGCCCTACGAGCAGTACTTC
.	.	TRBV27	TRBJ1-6	CASSRGQNNSPLHF	TGTGCCAGCAGCCGGGGGCAGAACAATTCACCCCTCCACTTT
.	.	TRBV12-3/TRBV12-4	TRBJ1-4	CASSAGTRLFF	TGTGCCAGCAGTGCCGGGACTAGGCTGTTTTTT
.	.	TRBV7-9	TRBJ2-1	CASSPPNGLYNEQFF	TGTGCCAGCAGCCCTCCGAATGGGCTATACAATGAGCAGTTCTTC
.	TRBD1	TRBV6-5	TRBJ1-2	CASKYRGQYGYTF	TGTGCCAGCAAGTACAGGGGCCAATATGGCTACACCTTC
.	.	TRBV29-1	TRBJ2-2	CSVVWNTGELFF	TGCAGCGTTGTTTGGAACACCGGGGAGCTGTTTTTT
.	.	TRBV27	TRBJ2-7	CASSLGGGKPYEQYF	TGTGCCAGCAGTTTAGGAGGGGGGAAACCCTACGAGCAGTACTTC
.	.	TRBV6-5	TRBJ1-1	CASSYEPGFGEAFF	TGTGCCAGCAGTTACGAGCCGGGTTTCGGTGAAGCTTTCTTT
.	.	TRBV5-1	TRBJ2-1	CASSLASQGNYNEQFF	TGCGCCAGCAGCTTGGCCTCGCAGGGCAACTACAATGAGCAGTTCTTC
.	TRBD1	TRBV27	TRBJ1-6	CASSLSRGQFGSPLHF	TGTGCCAGCAGTTTATCGAGGGGACAGTTTGGTTCACCCCTCCACTTT
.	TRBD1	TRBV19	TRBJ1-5	CASNPGQGLGQPQHF	TGTGCCAGTAACCCGGGACAGGGTTTGGGTCAGCCCCAGCATTTT
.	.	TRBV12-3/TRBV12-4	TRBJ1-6	CASSYQERSPLHF	TGTGCCAGCAGCTATCAGGAGAGGTCACCCCTCCACTTT
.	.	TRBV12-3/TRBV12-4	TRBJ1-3	CASSFGGNTIYF	TGTGCCAGCAGTTTTGGTGGAAACACCATATATTTT
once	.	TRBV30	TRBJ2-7	CAWSVQLFFGEQYF	TGTGCCTGGAGTGTACAGCTCTTTTTCGGCGAGCAGTACTTC
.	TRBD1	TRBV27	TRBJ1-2	CASTLTPGTGKVLGYTF	TGTGCCAGCACCCTAACCCCCGGGACAGGGAAGGTCCTTGGCTACACCTTC
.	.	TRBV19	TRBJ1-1	CASSIGKNTEAFF	TGTGCCAGTAGTATAGGAAAGAACACTGAAGCTTTCTTT
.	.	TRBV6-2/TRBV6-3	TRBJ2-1	CASSYSSIGNEQFF	TGTGCCAGCAGTTACTCGTCCATCGGGAATGAGCAGTTCTTC
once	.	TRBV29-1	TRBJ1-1	CSVVRILDANTEAFF	TGCAGCGTTGTGCGGATACTGGATGCCAACACTGAAGCTTTCTTT
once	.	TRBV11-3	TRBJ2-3	CASSEGFTDTQYF	TGTGCCAGCAGCGAGGGCTTCACAGATACGCAGTATTTT
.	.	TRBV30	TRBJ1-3	CAGGRGTGNTIYF	TGTGCCGGAGGGAGGGGCACTGGAAACACCATATATTTT
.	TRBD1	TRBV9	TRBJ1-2	CASNQYDRGNYGYTF	TGTGCCAGCAACCAATATGACAGGGGTAACTATGGCTACACCTTC
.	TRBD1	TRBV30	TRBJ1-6	CACEQGGNSPLHF	TGTGCCTGCGAACAGGGGGGGAATTCACCCCTCCACTTT
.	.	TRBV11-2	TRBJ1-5	CASSLESNQPQHF	TGTGCCAGCAGCCTGGAGAGCAATCAGCCCCAGCATTTT
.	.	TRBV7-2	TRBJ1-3	CASSPYSGNTIYF	TGTGCCAGCAGCCCCTACTCTGGAAACACCATATATTTT
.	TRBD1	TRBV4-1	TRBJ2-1	CASSQDARGQGEQFF	TGCGCCAGCAGCCAAGATGCCAGGGGGCAAGGTGAGCAGTTCTTC